This T cell receptor (beta chain) was documented in a study of blood T cell repertoires in COVID-19. Study-level information: COVID-19 samples, acute and convalescent, were from the United States, Italy and Spain.

Authors' methods: Reference gene primers were amplified, and this amplification served to estimate nucleated cell counts. Method: immunoSEQ multiplex PCR; TCRdb's copy keeps in-frame clones and lacks some. V, J and clone size are those of that table, while D and trimming were read from the DNA. The table lists hundreds of thousands of clones, roughly four fifths of them singletons. Germline loops: CDR1 MDHEN, CDR2 SYDVKM. The J segment lost 4 bases and the V segment lost 4 bases, leaving 8 bases of the junction unmatched. The CDR3 sequence is 17 residues long. Input material: peripheral blood. The V gene is TRBV28, the J gene TRBJ2-2, with 11 nucleotides matching TRBD2. This TCR came from a woman aged 70-85 years with acute or convalescent COVID-19. The CDR3 bases are TGTGCCAGCAGTTCCATAGCGGGGGGGCCGGGCACCGGGGAGCTGTTTTTT. This translates into CASSSIAGGPGTGELFF.